One T cell receptor beta chain is described in this entry. This sample stems from a study of T cell changes during pregnancy in multiple sclerosis. Some clones are missing from TCRdb's copy, which holds only in-frame ones; the method was immunoSEQ multiplex PCR. The table shows just under 80,000 clones, with over 85% occurring only once. CDR3 size: 15 residues. V was pared by 7 bases and J by 2 bases, with 16 bases between. CDR1 is SNHLY, CDR2 FYNNEI, per germline. The clonotype comes from a female donor in good health, enrolled as a control in a pregnancy study. V gene TRBV2 combines with J gene TRBJ2-3; D remains ambiguous. Sequenced material: peripheral blood, taken in the second trimester of pregnancy. CDR3 coding DNA: TGTGCCAGCACCCTCCGGTCATTATTCACAGATACGCAGTATTTT. Protein: CASTLRSLFTDTQYF.